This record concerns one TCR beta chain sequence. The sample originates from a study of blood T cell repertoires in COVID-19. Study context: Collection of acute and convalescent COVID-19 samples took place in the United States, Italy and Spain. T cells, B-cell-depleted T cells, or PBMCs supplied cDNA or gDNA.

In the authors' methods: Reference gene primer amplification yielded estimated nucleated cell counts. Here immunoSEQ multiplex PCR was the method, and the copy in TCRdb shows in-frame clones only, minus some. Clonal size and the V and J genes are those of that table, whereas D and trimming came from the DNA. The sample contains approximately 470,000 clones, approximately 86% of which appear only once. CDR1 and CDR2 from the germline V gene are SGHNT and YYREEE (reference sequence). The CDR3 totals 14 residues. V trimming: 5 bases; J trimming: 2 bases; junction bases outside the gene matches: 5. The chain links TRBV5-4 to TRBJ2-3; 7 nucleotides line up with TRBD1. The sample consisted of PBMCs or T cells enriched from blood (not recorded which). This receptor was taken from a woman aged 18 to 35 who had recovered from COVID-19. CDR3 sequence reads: CASRTGTSTDTQYF. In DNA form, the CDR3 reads TGTGCCAGCAGGACAGGGACCTCCACAGATACGCAGTATTTT.